Listed here are 19 T cell receptor beta chains from one sample, sequenced in a study of read filtering for tumor transcriptome and immune sequencing. From around 440 ng of RNA, a library with molecular barcoded alpha/delta and beta/gamma adaptors was made. TCRdb reanalysed the reads using MiXCR and keeps one entry per CDR3 protein. The sample contains 130,000 or so distinct CDR3 sequences, 13% of which appear only once. Sequenced: a population of CD138-negative cells sorted from bone marrow. These TCRs come from a donor over 35 with multiple myeloma.

This clonotype was counted many times. At one of its ends the junction is not consistent with the germline gene, which may arise from a read error. J is TRBJ2-7 and V is TRBV18; TRBD1 agrees at 8 bases. The CDR3 length is 16 residues. Germline values: CDR1 KGHSH, CDR2 LQKENI. Written as DNA, the CDR3 is TGTGCCAGCTCACCACCACCCAGGGGGCGATCCTCCGAGCAGTACTTC. It yields the protein CASSPPPRGRSSEQYF.

The chain employs TRBV6-1 and TRBJ1-5; D may be TRBD1 (5 bases). Germline values: CDR1 MNHNS, CDR2 SASEGT. V was trimmed by 7 bases and J by 6 bases, leaving 19 bases between them. The CDR3 has 15 amino acids. CDR3 coding DNA: TGTGCCAGCACTAAATATCGTCAGGGAAGTCAGCCCCAGCATTTT. Translation: CASTKYRQGSQPQHF.

As concerns this clonotype: A clone one base away is much larger, so this may be a read error. CDR3 bases: TGTGCCAGCAGTTTTACCAAGGGAGCGGCCACATACGAGCAGTACTTC. The encoded protein is CASSFTKGAATYEQYF. This rearrangement joins TRBV6-5 to TRBJ2-7; a possible D gene is TRBD2 (5 bases). V lost 4 bases, J lost 4 bases, and 20 bases lay in between. The CDR3 covers 16 residues. Germline CDR1 MNHEY, CDR2 SVGAGI.

This clonotype was counted between two and nine times. The rearrangement joins TRBV29-1 to TRBJ2-2, with D uncertain. Germline assignment: CDR1 SQVTM and CDR2 ANQGSEA. The V gene lost 3 bases and the J gene lost 6 bases, with 8 bases spanning the gap. The CDR3 has 12 amino acids. The CDR3 DNA reads as TGCAGCGTTGAGTCCGGTGCCGGGGAGCTGTTTTTT. Its protein product is CSVESGAGELFF.

This clonotype was detected many times. The V call is TRBV6-5, the J call TRBJ2-5, with a weak D call TRBD1 (5 bases). The V gene lost 4 bases and the J gene lost 4 bases, with 10 bases spanning the gap. Germline assignment: CDR1 MNHEY and CDR2 SVGAGI. The CDR3 loop spans 13 amino acids. CDR3 sequence: CASSFLRGETQYF. The CDR3 nucleotides are TGTGCCAGCAGTTTCCTTAGGGGAGAGACCCAGTACTTC.

This chain uses TRBV19 with TRBJ1-5; D is ambiguous. Germline values: CDR1 LNHDA, CDR2 SQIVND (reference sequence). The CDR3 extends over 12 amino acids. V was cut by 7 bases and J by 15 bases, with 19 bases left in between. CDR3 loop: CASTDKYSSAHF. The CDR3 DNA sequence: TGTGCCAGTACCGATAAGTACAGTTCCGCGCATTTT.

This clonotype was observed at least ten times. The genes are TRBV13 and TRBJ2-1, with 13 positions matching TRBD2. The germline gives CDR1 PRHDT, CDR2 FYEKMQ (reference sequence). Germline trimming cut 6 bases from V and 5 bases from J; bases unmatched to any gene: 4. CDR3 length: 15 residues. The chain's CDR3 is CASRLAGGFDNEQFF. The CDR3 DNA follows: TGTGCCAGCAGACTAGCGGGAGGGTTTGACAATGAGCAGTTCTTC.

This clonotype showed up just a few times. A read error may be the cause here, since a much bigger clone is one base away. CDR3 sequence: CASSFTWRNYNEQFF. The CDR3 nucleotides are TGCGCCAGCAGTTTTACTTGGAGGAACTACAATGAGCAGTTCTTC. The chain carries TRBV5-1 and TRBJ2-1, with D possibly TRBD2 on 5 matching bases. Trimming stripped 5 bases from V and 3 bases from J, with 15 bases between. The CDR3 sequence is 15 residues long. Germline V CDR1 and CDR2: SGHRS, YFSETQ.

This clonotype was seen many times. The rearrangement links TRBV7-8 to TRBJ2-1; D perhaps matches TRBD2 (7 bases). This CDR3 contains 20 residues. Trimming shortened V by 2 bases and J by 6 bases, and 29 bases separated the two germline ends. Germline CDR1 SGHVS, CDR2 FQNEAQ. CDR3 in amino acids: CASSLWAPGLRGAPGNEQFF. Written as DNA, the CDR3 is TGTGCCAGCAGCTTATGGGCCCCTGGATTACGGGGGGCGCCTGGCAATGAGCAGTTCTTC.

This clonotype turned up a few times. Germline is not matched at one junction end, which may reflect a read error. The chain is built from TRBV6-6 and TRBJ2-3, with D perhaps TRBD2 (5 bases). The CDR3 runs to 12 residues. Germline CDR1 is MNHNY and CDR2 is SVGAGI (reference sequence). The CDR3, as DNA: TGTGCCGGCAGTCGAGGGACAGATACGCAGTATTTT. It encodes CAGSRGTDTQYF.

This clonotype has at least ten counts. The CDR3 bases are TGCAGCGTTGAAGATCGGGGGGGCTTAGGCTACACCTTC. The encoded protein is CSVEDRGGLGYTF. The rearrangement joins TRBV29-1 to TRBJ1-2, with D perhaps TRBD1 (6 bases). The CDR3 is 13 residues long. V lost 0 bases to trimming and J lost 8 bases, with 13 bases between them. Germline V gives CDR1 SQVTM, CDR2 ANQGSEA.

The chain combines TRBV7-9 with TRBJ2-1; D unclear. The CDR3 length is 12 residues. Trimming pared 5 bases from V and 15 bases from J, leaving 17 bases between. Germline loops: CDR1 SEHNR, CDR2 FQNEAQ (reference sequence). The CDR3 loop is CASSPRHDRPFF. CDR3 sequence (DNA): TGTGCCAGCAGCCCCAGACACGATAGACCGTTCTTC.

This clonotype was observed many times. The chain is built from TRBV10-3 and TRBJ2-3, with TRBD1 matching 9 bases. Trimming took 11 bases from V and 2 from J; bases not matched to a gene: 14. Per the germline V gene, CDR1 is ENHRY and CDR2 is SYGVKD. The CDR3 spans 16 residues. DNA of the CDR3: TGTGCCGCAGCCGGGACAGGGAGCCCTCACACAGATACGCAGTATTTT. It translates to CAAAGTGSPHTDTQYF.

The sample holds many counts of this clonotype. The V call is TRBV6-2 or TRBV6-3, the J call TRBJ2-1; no reliable D call. The CDR3 contains 13 residues. V lost 5 bases to trimming and J lost 7 bases, with 12 bases between them. CDR1 and CDR2 from the germline V gene are MNHEY and SVGEGT. CDR3 sequence: CASSPRPGNEQFF. The CDR3 DNA sequence: TGTGCCAGCAGTCCACGACCTGGGAATGAGCAGTTCTTC.

This clonotype was picked up many times. The chain is built from TRBV19 and TRBJ1-1, with a possible D match to TRBD1 (6 bases). CDR3 length: 16 amino acids. Trimming stripped 6 bases from V and 1 base from J, with 18 bases between. Germline CDR1 is LNHDA and CDR2 is SQIVND (reference sequence). CDR3 DNA sequence: TGTGCCAGTAGGAAGGCAGGGGAGTTGGGGAACACTGAAGCTTTCTTT. Amino acid sequence: CASRKAGELGNTEAFF.

This clonotype was observed at least ten times. The chain carries TRBV29-1 and TRBJ2-3, with D possibly being TRBD2 (5 bases). Trimming removed 1 base at V and 3 bases at J, with 8 bases between. The CDR3 is 13 residues long. In germline, CDR1 is SQVTM, CDR2 ANQGSEA. The CDR3 loop is CSVEGTDTDTQYF. The CDR3 nucleotides read TGCAGCGTTGAAGGGACTGATACAGATACGCAGTATTTT.

Many counts were recorded for this clonotype. This chain links TRBV12-3 or TRBV12-4 with TRBJ2-3; D not certain. V lost 6 bases, J lost 4 bases, and 8 bases lay in between. The CDR3 has 12 residues. This CDR3 is CASRHGPDTQYF. The CDR3 DNA reads as TGTGCCAGCAGACACGGTCCAGATACGCAGTATTTT.

The table lists this clonotype with many counts. The CDR3: CASSRGLAVSYEQYF. The CDR3 nucleotides are TGTGCCAGCAGCCGGGGACTAGCGGTCTCCTACGAGCAGTACTTC. This chain joins TRBV6-2 or TRBV6-3 and TRBJ2-7; 11 bases are shared with TRBD2. This CDR3 spans 15 amino acids. Trimming cost V 6 bases and J 0 bases; bases outside gene matches: 4. The germline CDR1 and CDR2 sequences are MNHEY and SVGEGT.

Of note for this clonotype: Since a far larger clone is one base different, this is likely a read error. V gene TRBV6-5 combines with J gene TRBJ1-1, with D possibly matching TRBD1 (5 bases). Germline V gives CDR1 MNHEY, CDR2 SVGAGI. The CDR3 sequence is 15 residues long. This CDR3 is CASSYSAVGGTEALF. In DNA, the CDR3 is TGTGCCAGCAGTTACTCGGCGGTGGGGGGAACTGAAGCTCTCTTT.